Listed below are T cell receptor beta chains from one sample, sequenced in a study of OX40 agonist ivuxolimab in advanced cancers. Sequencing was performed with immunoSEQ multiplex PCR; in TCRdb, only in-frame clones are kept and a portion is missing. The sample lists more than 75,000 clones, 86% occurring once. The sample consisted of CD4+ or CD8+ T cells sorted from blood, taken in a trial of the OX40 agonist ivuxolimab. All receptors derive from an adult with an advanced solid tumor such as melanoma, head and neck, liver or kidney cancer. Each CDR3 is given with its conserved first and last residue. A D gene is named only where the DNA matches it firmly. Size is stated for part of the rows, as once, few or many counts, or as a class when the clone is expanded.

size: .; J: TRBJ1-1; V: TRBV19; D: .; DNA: TGTGCCAGTAGTATCCCGGGGGGTATGAACACTGAAGCTTTCTTT; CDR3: CASSIPGGMNTEAFF
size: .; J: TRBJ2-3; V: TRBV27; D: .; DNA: TGTGCCAGCAGTTTATCCATCCTTAGCACAGATACGCAGTATTTT; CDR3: CASSLSILSTDTQYF
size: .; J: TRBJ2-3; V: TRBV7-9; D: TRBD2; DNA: TGTGCCAGCAGCCTTGATGTGAGCGGGAGGACAGATACGCAGTATTTT; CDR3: CASSLDVSGRTDTQYF
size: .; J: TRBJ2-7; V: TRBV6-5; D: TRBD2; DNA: TGTGCCAGCAGTTACCCCGGACTAGCCCACGAGCAGTACTTC; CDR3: CASSYPGLAHEQYF
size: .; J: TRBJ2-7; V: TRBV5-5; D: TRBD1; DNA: TGTGCCAGCAGTTCCGGGACAGGGGCCTACGAGCAGTACTTC; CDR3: CASSSGTGAYEQYF
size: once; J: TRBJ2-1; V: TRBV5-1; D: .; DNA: TGCGCCAGCAGCTTGAGCTCCTACAATGAGCAGTTCTTC; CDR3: CASSLSSYNEQFF
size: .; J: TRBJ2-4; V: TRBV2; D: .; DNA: TGTGCCAGCAGGGACCGCCGAGGGGTGGACATTCAGTACTTC; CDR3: CASRDRRGVDIQYF
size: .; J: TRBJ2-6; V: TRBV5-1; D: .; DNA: TGCGCCAGCAGCTTGATGGGCTCTGGGGCCAACGTCCTGACTTTC; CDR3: CASSLMGSGANVLTF
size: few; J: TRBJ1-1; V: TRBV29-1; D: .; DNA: TGCAGCGTTGAGAAGGGAATAGTGAACACTGAAGCTTTCTTT; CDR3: CSVEKGIVNTEAFF
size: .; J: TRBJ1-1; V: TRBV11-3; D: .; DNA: TGTGCCAGCAGCTTAGGAGTGGGCGGGATGAACACTGAAGCTTTCTTT; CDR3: CASSLGVGGMNTEAFF
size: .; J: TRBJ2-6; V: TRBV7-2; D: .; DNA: TGTGCCAGCACTCCAATCCAGGGTTCCCGCTCTGGGGCCAACGTCCTGACTTTC; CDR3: CASTPIQGSRSGANVLTF
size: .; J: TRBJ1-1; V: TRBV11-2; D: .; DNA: TGTGCCAGCAGCTTAGTCTCGGGGGTAGGAGCTTTCTTT; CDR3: CASSLVSGVGAFF
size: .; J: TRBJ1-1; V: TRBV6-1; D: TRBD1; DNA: TGTGCCAGCAGTGACAATAAGGGGGCTGGCACTGAAGCTTTCTTT; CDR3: CASSDNKGAGTEAFF
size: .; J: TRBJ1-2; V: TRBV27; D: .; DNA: TGTGCCAGCAGTGAAGCTTCTACAGGAGGCTATGGCTACACCTTC; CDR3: CASSEASTGGYGYTF
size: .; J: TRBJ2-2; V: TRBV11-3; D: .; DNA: TGTGCCAGCAGCTTCGGGGGCAGGGAAACTGGGGAGCTGTTTTTT; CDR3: CASSFGGRETGELFF
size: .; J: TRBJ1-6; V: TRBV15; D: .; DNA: TGTGCCACCAGCAGAGACCCGGGGGCAACTGTTTCACCCCTCCACTTT; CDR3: CATSRDPGATVSPLHF
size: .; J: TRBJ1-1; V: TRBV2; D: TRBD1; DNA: TGTGCCAGCAGCAGGGGGCGGACTGAAGCTTTCTTT; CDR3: CASSRGRTEAFF
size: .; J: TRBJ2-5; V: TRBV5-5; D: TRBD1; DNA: TGTGCCAGCAGCCGTACAGGGGGCGGGGAGACCCAGTACTTC; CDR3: CASSRTGGGETQYF
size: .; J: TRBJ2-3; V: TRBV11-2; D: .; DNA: TGTGCCAGCAGCTTAGAGAGACTCACGTGGCGCTCAGATACGCAGTATTTT; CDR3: CASSLERLTWRSDTQYF
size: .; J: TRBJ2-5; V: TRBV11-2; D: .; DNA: TGTGCCAGCAGCGTGGAAGCCACCCAGTACTTC; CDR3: CASSVEATQYF
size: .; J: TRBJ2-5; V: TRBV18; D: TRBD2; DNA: TGTGCCAGCTCACCACCAAGGACGGGAGGGGGAGAGACCCAGTACTTC; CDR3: CASSPPRTGGGETQYF
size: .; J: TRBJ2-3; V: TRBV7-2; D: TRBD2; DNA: TGTGCCAGCAGCTTAGACGGGAGGGCAACAGATACGCAGTATTTT; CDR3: CASSLDGRATDTQYF
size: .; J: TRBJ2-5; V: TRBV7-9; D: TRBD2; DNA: TGTGCCAGCAGCTTTAGAGCGGGAGTTGGACACCAAGAGACCCAGTACTTC; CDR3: CASSFRAGVGHQETQYF
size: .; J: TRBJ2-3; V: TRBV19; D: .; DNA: TGTGCCAGTAGTATTCCGACAAAAAGGAGCACAGATACGCAGTATTTT; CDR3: CASSIPTKRSTDTQYF
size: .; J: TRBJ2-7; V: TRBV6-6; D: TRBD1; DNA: TGTGCCAGCAGTATGGACAGGCTAGGGATTCGCGAGCAGTACTTC; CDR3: CASSMDRLGIREQYF
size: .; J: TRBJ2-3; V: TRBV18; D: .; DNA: TGTGCCAGCTCACCAAAGGATACGCAGTATTTT; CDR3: CASSPKDTQYF
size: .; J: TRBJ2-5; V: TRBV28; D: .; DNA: TGTGCCAGCTATATCCTCAATGCCCCACCGGAGACCCAGTACTTC; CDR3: CASYILNAPPETQYF
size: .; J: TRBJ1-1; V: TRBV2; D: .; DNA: TGTGCCAGCAGTGAAAAGGGGGTGGGTGGAGCTTTCTTT; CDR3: CASSEKGVGGAFF
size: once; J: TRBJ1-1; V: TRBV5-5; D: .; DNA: TGTGCCAGCAGCCCAACCCGAACGGTGAACACTGAAGCTTTCTTT; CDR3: CASSPTRTVNTEAFF
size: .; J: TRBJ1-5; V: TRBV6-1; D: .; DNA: TGTGCCAGCAGTGACGGGACCTGGGGGGCGCGTGATCAGCCCCAGCATTTT; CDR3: CASSDGTWGARDQPQHF
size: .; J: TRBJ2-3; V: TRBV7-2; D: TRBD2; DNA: TGTGCCAGCCGGACTAGCGGCACAGATACGCAGTATTTT; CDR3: CASRTSGTDTQYF
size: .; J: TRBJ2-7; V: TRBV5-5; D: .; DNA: TGTGCCAGCAGCTTGGGGCCTCAGGGGTCCTACGAGCAGTACTTC; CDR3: CASSLGPQGSYEQYF
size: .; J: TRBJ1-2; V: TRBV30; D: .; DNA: TGTGCCCGGAGTGCCCTAGCACCTTATGGCTACACCTTC; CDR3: CARSALAPYGYTF
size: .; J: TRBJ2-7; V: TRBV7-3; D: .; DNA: TGTGCCAGCAGCTTAGTGGCTTACTACGAGCAGTACTTC; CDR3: CASSLVAYYEQYF
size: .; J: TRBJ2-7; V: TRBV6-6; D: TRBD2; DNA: TGTGCCAGCGTCGGGACTAGCGGCGAGCAGTACTTC; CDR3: CASVGTSGEQYF
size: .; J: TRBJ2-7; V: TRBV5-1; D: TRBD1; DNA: TGCGCCAGCAGCCTGACCGGGACAGGGGTCTACGAGCAGTACTTC; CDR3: CASSLTGTGVYEQYF
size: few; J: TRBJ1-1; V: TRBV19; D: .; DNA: TGTGCCAGTAGTATGGGGACAAACACTGAAGCTTTCTTT; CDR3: CASSMGTNTEAFF